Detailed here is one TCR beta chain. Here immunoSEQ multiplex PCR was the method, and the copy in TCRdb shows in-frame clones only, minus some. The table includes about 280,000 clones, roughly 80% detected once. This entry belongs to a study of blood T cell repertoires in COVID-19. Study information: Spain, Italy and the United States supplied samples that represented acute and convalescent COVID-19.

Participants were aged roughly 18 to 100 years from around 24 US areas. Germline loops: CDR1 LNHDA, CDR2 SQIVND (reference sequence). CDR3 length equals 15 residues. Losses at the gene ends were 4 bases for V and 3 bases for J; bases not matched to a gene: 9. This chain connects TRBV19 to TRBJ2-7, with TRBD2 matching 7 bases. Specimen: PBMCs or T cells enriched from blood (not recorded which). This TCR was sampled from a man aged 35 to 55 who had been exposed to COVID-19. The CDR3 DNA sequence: TGTGCCAGTAGTAGGGAGGGACTAACTTACTACGAGCAGTACTTC. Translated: CASSREGLTYYEQYF.